This TCR beta chain was sequenced in a study of beta chain features in type 1 diabetes. For the study at large: No patient-donor differences in age, gender, total cells or subset yield. Points from the study as a whole: Reduced insertions and increased deletions marked VDJ junctions in type 1 diabetes patients. Within each of all four CD4+ subsets, Type 1 diabetes patients had TCRB CDR3s that were moderately but significantly shorter.

V lost 7 bases and J lost 6; bases outside the gene matches: 13. CDR3 length equals 16 residues. Per the germline V gene, CDR1 is SNHLY and CDR2 is FYNNEI. Regarding this clone: Its antigen is not known.

The study reverse transcribed the entire isolated RNA, so it sequenced expressed TCRB transcripts. Sequencing used immunoSEQ multiplex PCR; TCRdb keeps in-frame clones, though not all of them. The table includes 200,000 to 300,000 clones, roughly a tenth detected once. By way of CD45RO/CCR7/CD25/CD127/CD95/CD27, the CD4+ regulatory, stem cell-like memory, central memory and naive cells were sorted. J is TRBJ2-1 and V is TRBV2; TRBD1 matches at 9 bases. The clonotype comes from a man aged 25-45 years with type 1 diabetes. The sequenced sample was naive CD4+ T cells from blood. CDR3 loop: CASTLLGTGPLNEQFF. The CDR3 DNA is TGTGCCAGCACCCTTTTGGGGACAGGGCCCCTCAATGAGCAGTTCTTC.